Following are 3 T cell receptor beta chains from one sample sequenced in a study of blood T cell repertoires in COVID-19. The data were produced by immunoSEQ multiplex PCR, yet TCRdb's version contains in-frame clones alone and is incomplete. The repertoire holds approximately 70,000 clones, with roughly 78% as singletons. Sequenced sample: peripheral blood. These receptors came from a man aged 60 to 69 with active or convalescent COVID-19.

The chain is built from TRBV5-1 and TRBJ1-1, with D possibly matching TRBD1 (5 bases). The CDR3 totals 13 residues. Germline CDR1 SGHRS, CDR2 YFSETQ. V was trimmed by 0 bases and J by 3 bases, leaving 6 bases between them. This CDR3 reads CASSLVTDTEAFF. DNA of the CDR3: TGCGCCAGCAGCTTGGTGACAGACACTGAAGCTTTCTTT.

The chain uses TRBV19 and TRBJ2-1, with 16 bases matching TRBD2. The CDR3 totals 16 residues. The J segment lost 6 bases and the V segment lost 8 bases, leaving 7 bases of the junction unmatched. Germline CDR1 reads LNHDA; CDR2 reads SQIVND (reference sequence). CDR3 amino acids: CASVGLAGGLLNEQFF. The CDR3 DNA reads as TGTGCCAGTGTGGGACTAGCGGGGGGGTTACTCAATGAGCAGTTCTTC.

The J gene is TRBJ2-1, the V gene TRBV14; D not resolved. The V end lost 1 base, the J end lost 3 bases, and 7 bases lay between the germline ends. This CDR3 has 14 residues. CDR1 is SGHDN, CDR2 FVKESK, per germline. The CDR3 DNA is TGTGCCAGCAGCCAAGCAACTCTCTACAATGAGCAGTTCTTC. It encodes CASSQATLYNEQFF.